The 2 T cell receptor beta chains presented below share a single source sample, sequenced in a study of T cells after somatic rescue of genetic block. Repertoires were generated with immunoSEQ multiplex PCR, while TCRdb's copy carries only in-frame clones and drops some. The table includes some 67,000 clones, around 90% detected once. Sequenced: peripheral blood mononuclear cells (PBMCs). Receptor source: a man in his forties or fifties.

The chain is built from TRBV19 and TRBJ2-7; 8 bases are shared with TRBD1. This CDR3 spans 15 amino acids. J was trimmed by 3 bases and V by 5 bases; bases with no gene match: 9. Germline-derived CDR1 and CDR2 are LNHDA and SQIVND (reference sequence). CDR3 nucleotide sequence: TGTGCCAGTAGTTCAACGGGACAGGCAAACTACGAGCAGTACTTC. Amino acids: CASSSTGQANYEQYF.

The V call is TRBV27, the J call TRBJ2-7, with 9 bases lining up with TRBD2. The CDR3 is made up of 17 amino acids. Unmatched junction bases numbered 11, after V lost 5 bases and J lost 0 bases. Germline CDR1 is MNHEY and CDR2 is SMNVEV (reference sequence). Here the CDR3 reads CASSLSRGRAFSYEQYF. Here the CDR3 DNA reads TGTGCCAGCAGTCTTTCTCGCGGGAGGGCCTTCTCCTACGAGCAGTACTTC.